This T cell receptor beta chain came from a study of T cell clonality in common variable immunodeficiency. The study, taken as a whole, reports: Reportedly, TCR beta sequences from common variable immunodeficiency showed fewer deletions and N-nucleotide insertions. Compared with controls, CVID subjects had fewer shared TCRbeta clones.

Equal genomic DNA amounts from CVID and control samples were sequenced. The data were produced by immunoSEQ multiplex PCR, yet TCRdb's version contains in-frame clones alone and is incomplete. This sample carries 30,000 to 40,000 clones, none of them present only once. This clone was recorded many times. Its antigen is still unknown. The TCR originated in a person between 18 and 69 years old in good health. The sample comprised peripheral blood mononuclear cells.

CDR3 DNA, as far as it was read: TGCGCCAGCAGTTACGCGGGAGGGCCGAATGAG. It codes for CASSYAGGPNE. The whole CDR3 region reads CASSYAGGPNEQFF. The chain has TRBV5-1 and TRBJ2-1, with 9 bases identical to TRBD2. The missing CDR3 end, 3 residues past where the read stops, is filled in from the germline J gene. This CDR3 is 14 amino acids long. CDR1 and CDR2 from the germline V gene are SGHRS and YFSETQ. The junction had 7 bases not matched to a gene; V was cut back by 5 bases and J by 7 bases.